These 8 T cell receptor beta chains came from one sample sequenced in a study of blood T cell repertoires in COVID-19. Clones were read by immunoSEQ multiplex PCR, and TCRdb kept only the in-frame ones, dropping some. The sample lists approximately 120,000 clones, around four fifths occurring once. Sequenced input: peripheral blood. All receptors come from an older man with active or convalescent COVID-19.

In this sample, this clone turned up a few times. The CDR3 protein is CASSPNTGEAFF. The CDR3 DNA follows: TGTGCCAGCAGCCCCAACACGGGGGAAGCTTTCTTT. This rearrangement joins TRBV12-3 or TRBV12-4 to TRBJ1-1, with D uncertain. The CDR3 is made up of 12 amino acids. Trimming left V 6 bases short and J 8 bases short, with 13 bases between.

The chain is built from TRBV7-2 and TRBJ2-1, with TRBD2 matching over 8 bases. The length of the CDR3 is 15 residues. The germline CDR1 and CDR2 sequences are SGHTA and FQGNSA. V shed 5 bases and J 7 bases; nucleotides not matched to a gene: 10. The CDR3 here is CASSQTGGLGNEQFF. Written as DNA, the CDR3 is TGTGCCAGCAGCCAAACGGGGGGGCTTGGGAATGAGCAGTTCTTC.

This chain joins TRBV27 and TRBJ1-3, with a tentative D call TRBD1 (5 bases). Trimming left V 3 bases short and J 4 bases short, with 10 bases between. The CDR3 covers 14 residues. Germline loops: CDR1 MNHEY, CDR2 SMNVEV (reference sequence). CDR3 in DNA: TGTGCCAGCAGTTTGGTTCAGGGAGGAAACACCATATATTTT. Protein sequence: CASSLVQGGNTIYF.

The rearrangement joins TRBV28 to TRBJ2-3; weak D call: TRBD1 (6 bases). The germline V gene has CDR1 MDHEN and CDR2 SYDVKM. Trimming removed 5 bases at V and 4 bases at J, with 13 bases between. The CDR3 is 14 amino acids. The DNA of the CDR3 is TGTGCCAGCAGTGAACAGGGTAGTGCAGATACGCAGTATTTT. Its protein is CASSEQGSADTQYF.

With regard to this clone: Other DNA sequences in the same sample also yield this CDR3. The CDR3 sequence is CASSPDSSYNEQFF. The CDR3, as DNA: TGTGCCAGTAGCCCCGATAGCTCCTACAATGAGCAGTTCTTC. The rearrangement joins TRBV19 to TRBJ2-1, with D hard to call. The V gene's germline CDR1 is LNHDA and CDR2 SQIVND (reference sequence). Trimming shortened V by 6 bases and J by 0 bases, and 9 bases separated the two germline ends. CDR3 size: 14 residues.

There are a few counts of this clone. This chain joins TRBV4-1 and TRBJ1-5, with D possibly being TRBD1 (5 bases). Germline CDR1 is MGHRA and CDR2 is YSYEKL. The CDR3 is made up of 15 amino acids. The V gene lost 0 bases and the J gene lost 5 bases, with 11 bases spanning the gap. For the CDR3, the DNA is TGCGCCAGCAGCCAAGATATTGGGGGGTATCAGCCCCAGCATTTT. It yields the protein CASSQDIGGYQPQHF.

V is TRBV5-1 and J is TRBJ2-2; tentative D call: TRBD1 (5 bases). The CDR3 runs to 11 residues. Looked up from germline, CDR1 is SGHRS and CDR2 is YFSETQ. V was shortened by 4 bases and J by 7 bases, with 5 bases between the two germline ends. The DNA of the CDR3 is TGCGCCAGCAGCCAGGGCGGGGAGCTGTTTTTT. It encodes CASSQGGELFF.

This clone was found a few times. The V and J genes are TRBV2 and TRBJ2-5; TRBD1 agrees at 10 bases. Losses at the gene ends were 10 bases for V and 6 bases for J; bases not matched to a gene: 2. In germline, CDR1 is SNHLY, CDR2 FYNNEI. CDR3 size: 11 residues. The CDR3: CAIDRGQTQYF. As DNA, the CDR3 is TGTGCCATCGACAGGGGGCAGACCCAGTACTTC.